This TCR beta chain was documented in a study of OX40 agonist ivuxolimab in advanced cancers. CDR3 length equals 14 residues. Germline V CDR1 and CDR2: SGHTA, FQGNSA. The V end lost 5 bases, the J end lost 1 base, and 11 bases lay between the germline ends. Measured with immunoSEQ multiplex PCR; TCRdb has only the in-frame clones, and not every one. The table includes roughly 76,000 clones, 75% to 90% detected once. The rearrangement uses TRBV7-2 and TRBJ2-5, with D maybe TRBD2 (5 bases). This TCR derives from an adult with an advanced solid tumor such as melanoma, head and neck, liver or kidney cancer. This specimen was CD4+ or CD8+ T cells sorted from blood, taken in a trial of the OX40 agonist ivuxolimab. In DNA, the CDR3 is TGTGCCAGCAGCGCTACGCGGGTCCAAGAGACCCAGTACTTC. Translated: CASSATRVQETQYF.